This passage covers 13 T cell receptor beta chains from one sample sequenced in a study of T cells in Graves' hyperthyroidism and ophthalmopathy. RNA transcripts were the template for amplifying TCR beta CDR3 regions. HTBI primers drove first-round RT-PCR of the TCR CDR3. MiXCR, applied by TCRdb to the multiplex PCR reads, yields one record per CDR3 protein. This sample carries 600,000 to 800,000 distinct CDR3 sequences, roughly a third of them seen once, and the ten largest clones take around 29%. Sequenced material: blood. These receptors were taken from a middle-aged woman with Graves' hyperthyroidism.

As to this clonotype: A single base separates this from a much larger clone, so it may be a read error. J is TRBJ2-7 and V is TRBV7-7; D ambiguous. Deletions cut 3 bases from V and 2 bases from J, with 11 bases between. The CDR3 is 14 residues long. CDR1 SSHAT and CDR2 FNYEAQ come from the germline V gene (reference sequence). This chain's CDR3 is CASSFSPRPYEQYF. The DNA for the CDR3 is TGTGCCAGCAGCTTCTCCCCCCGGCCCTACGAGCAGTACTTC.

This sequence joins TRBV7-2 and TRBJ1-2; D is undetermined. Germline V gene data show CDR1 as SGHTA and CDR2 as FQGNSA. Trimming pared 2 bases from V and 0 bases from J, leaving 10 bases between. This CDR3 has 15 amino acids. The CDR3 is CASSLSQPSNYGYTF. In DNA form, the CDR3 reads TGTGCCAGCAGCTTAAGCCAACCTTCTAACTATGGCTACACCTTC.

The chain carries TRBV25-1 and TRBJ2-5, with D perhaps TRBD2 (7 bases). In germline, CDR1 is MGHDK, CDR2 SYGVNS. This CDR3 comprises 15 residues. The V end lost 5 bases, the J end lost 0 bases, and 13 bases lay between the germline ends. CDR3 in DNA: TGTGCCAGCAGTCAACGGGGGGCCTACCAAGAGACCCAGTACTTC. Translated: CASSQRGAYQETQYF.

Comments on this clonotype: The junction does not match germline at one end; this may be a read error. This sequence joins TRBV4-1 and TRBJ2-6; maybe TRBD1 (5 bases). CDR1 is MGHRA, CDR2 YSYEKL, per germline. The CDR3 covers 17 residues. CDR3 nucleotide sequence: TGCGCCAGCAGCCAAGTTAGGGGCAACTCTGGGGCCAACTTCCTGACTTTC. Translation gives CASSQVRGNSGANFLTF.

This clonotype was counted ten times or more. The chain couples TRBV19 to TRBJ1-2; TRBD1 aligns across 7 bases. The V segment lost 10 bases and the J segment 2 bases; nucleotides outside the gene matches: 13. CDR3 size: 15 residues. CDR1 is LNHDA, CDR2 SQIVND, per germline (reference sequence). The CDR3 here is CATAFSPGQNYGYTF. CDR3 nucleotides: TGTGCCACCGCGTTTTCTCCGGGACAGAACTATGGCTACACCTTC.

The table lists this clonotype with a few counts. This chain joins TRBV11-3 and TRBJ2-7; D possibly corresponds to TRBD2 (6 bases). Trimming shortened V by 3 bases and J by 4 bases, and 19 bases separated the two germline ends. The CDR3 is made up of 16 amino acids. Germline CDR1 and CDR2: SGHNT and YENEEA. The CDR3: CASSFSGPSSGYEQYF. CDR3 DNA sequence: TGTGCCAGCAGCTTTAGCGGACCAAGTTCGGGGTACGAGCAGTACTTC.

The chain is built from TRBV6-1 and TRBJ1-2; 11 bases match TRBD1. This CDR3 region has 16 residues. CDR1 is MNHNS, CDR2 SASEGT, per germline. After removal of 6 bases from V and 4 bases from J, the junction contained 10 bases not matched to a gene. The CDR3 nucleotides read TGTGCCAGCAGCCAACTCGGACAGGGGGCAATCTATGGCTACACCTTC. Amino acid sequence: CASSQLGQGAIYGYTF.

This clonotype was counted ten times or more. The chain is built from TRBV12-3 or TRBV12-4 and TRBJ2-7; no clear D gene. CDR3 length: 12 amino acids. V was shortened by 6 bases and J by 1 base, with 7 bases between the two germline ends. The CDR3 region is CASRRSSYEQYF. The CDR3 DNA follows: TGTGCCAGCAGGCGAAGTTCCTACGAGCAGTACTTC.

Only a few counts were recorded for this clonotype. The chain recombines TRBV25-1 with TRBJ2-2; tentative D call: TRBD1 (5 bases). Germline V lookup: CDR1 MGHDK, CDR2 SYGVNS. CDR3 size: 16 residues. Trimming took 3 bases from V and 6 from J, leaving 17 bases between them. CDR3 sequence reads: CASSEQRRVGAGELFF. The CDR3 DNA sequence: TGTGCCAGCAGTGAGCAGCGCAGGGTTGGGGCCGGGGAGCTGTTTTTT.

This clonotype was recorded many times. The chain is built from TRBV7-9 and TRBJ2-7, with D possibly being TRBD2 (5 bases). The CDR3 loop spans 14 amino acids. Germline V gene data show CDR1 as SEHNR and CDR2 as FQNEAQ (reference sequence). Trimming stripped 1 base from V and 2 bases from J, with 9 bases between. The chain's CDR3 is CASSLDYGTYEQYF. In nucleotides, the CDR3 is TGTGCCAGCAGCTTAGACTACGGGACCTACGAGCAGTACTTC.

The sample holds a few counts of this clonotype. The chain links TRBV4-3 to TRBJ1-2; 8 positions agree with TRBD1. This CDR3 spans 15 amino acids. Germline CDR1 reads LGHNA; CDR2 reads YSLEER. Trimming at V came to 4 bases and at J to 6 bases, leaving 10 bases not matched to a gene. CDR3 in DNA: TGCGCCAGCAGCCGTCAAGCAGGGGGCTTCAATGGCTACACCTTC. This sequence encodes CASSRQAGGFNGYTF.

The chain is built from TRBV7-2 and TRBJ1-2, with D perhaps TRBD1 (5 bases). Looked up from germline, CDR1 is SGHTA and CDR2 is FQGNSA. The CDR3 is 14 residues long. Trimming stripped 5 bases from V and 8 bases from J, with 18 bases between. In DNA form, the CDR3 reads TGTGCCAGCAGCCTGGGACTAGCGGGGCACGGCTACACCTTC. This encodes CASSLGLAGHGYTF.

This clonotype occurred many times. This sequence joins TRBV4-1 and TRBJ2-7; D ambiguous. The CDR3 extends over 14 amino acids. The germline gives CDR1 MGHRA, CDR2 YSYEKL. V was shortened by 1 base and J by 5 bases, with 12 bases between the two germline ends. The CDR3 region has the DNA TGCGCCAGCAGCCAAGTCCCCAGCAGGAACGAGCAGTACTTC. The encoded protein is CASSQVPSRNEQYF.